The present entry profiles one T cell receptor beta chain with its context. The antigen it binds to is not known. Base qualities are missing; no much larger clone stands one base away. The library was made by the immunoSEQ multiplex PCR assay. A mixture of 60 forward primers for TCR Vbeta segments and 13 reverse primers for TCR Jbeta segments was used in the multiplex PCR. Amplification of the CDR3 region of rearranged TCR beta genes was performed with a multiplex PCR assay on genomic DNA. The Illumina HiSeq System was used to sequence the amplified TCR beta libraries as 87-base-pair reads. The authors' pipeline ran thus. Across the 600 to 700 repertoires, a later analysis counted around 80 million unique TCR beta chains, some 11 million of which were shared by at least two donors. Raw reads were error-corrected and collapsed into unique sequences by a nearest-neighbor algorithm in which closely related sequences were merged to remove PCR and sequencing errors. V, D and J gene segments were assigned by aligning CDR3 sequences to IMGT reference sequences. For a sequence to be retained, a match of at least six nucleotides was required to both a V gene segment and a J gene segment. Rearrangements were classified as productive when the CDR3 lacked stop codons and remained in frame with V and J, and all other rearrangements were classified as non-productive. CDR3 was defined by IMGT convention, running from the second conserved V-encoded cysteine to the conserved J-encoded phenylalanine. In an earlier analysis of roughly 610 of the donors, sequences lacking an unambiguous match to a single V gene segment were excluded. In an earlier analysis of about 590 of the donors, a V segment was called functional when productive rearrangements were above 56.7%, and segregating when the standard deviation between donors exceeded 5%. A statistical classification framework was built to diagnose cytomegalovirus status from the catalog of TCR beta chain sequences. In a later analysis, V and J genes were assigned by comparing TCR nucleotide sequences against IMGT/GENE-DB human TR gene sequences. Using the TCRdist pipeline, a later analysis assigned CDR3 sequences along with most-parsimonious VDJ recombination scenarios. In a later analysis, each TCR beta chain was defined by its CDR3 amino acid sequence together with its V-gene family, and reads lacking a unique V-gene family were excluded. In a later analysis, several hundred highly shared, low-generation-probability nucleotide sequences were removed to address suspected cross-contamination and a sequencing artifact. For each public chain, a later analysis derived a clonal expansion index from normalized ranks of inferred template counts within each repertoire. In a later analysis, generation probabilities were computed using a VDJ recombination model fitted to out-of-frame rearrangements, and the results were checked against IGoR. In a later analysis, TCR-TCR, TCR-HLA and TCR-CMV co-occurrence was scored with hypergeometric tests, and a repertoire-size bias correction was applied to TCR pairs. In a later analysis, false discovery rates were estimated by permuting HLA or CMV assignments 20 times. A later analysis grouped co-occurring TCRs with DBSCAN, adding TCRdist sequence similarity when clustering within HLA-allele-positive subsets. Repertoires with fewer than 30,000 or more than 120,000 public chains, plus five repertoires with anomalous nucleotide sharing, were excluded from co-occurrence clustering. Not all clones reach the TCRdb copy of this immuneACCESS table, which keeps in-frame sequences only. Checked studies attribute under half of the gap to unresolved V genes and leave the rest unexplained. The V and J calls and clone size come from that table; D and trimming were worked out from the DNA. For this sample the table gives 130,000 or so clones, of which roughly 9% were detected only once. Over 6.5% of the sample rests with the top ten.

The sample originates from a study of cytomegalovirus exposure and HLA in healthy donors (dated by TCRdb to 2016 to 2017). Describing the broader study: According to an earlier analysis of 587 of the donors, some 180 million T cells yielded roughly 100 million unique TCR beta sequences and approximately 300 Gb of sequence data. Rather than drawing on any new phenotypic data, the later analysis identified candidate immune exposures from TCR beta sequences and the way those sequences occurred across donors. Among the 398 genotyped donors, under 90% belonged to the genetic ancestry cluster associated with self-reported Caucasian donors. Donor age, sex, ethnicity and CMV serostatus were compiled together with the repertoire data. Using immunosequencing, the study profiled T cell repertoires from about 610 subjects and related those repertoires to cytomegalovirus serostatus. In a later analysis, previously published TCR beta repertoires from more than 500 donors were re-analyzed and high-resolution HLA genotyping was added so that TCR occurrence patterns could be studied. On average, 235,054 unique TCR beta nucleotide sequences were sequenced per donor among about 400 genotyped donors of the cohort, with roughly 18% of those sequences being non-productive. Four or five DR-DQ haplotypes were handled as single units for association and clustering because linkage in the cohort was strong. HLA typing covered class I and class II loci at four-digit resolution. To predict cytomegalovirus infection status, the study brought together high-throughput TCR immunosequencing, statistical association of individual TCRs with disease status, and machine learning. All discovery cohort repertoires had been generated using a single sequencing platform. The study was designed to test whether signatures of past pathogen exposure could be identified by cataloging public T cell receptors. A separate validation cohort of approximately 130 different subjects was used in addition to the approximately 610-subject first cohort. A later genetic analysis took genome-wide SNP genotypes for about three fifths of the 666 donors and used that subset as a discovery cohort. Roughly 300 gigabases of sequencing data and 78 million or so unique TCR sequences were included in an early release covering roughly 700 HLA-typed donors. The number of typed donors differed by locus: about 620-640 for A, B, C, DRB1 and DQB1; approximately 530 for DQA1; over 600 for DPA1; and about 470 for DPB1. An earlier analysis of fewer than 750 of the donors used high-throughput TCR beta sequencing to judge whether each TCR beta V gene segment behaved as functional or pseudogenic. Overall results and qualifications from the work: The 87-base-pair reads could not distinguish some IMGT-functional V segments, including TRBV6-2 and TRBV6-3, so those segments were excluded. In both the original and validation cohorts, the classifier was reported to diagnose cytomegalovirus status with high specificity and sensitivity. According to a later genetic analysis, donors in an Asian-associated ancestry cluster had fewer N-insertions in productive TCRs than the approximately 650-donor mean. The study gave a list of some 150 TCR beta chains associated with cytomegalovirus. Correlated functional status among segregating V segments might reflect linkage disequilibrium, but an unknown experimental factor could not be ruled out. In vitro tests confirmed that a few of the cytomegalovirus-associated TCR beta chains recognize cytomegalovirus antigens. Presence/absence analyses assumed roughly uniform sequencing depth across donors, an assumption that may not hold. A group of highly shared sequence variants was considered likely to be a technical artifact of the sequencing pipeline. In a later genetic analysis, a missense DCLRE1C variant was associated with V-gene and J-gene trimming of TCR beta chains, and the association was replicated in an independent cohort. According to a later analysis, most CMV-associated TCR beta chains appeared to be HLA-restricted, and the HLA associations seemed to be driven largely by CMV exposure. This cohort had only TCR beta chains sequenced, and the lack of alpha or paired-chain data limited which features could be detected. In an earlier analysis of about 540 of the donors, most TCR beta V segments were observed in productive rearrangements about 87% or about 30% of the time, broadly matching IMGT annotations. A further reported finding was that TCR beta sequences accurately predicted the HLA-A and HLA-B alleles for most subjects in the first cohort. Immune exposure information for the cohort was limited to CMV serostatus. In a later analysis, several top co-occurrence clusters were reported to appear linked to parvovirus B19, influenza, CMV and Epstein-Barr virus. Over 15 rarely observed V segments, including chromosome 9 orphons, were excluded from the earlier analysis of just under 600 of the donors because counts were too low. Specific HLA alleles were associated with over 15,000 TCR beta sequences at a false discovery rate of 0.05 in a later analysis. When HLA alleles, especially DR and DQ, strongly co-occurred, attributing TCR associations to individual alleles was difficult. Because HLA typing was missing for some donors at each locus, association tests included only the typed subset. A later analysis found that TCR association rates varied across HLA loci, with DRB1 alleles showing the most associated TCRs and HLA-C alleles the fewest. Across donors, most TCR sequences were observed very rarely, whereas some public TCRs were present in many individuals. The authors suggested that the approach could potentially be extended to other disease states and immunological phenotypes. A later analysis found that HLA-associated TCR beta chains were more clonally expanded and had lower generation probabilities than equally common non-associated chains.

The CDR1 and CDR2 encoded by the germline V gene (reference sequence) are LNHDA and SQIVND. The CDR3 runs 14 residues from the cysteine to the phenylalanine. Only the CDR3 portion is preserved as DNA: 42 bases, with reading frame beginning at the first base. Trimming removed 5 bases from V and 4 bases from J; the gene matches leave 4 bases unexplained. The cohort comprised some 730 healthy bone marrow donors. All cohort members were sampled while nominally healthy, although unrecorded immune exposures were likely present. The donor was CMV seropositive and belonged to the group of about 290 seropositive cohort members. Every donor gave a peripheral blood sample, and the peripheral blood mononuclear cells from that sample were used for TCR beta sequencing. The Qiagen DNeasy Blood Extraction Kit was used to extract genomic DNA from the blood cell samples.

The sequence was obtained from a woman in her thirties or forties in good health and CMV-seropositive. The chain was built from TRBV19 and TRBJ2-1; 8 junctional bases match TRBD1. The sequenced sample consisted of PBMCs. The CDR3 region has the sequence CASSRNRGYNEQFF. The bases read TGTGCCAGTAGTCGAAACAGGGGGTACAATGAGCAGTTCTTC.